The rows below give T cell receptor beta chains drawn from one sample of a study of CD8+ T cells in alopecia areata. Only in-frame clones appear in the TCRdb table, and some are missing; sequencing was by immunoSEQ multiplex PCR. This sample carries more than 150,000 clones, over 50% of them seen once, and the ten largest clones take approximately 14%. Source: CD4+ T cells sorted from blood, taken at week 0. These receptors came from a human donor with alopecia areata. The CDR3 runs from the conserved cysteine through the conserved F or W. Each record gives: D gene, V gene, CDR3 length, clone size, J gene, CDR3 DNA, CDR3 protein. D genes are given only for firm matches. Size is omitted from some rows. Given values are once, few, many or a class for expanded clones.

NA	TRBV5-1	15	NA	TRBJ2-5	TGCGCCAGCAGCTTAAACAGTGGACCCCAAGAGACCCAGTACTTC	CASSLNSGPQETQYF
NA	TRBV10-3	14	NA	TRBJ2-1	TGTGCCATGCAAGAGTCAATCGAGGGCAATGAGCAGTTCTTC	CAMQESIEGNEQFF
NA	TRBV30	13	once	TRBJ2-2	TGTGCCTGTACCCTGGGAATCACCGGGGAGCTGTTTTTT	CACTLGITGELFF
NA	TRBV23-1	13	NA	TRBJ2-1	TGCGCCAGCAGTCAGAGGGTATGCAATGAGCAGTTCTTC	CASSQRVCNEQFF
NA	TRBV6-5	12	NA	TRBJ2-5	TGTGCCAGCAGTTCCCCACAGGGGACCCAGTACTTC	CASSSPQGTQYF
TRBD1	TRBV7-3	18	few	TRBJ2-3	TGTGCCAGCAGCTTAAGACAGGGCGAAAGGGGACGCACAGATACGCAGTATTTT	CASSLRQGERGRTDTQYF
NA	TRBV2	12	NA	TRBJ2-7	TGTGCCGTACGCAGGGCTACCTACGAGCAGTACTTC	CAVRRATYEQYF
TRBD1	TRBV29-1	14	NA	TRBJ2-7	TGCAGCGTAGCCCGGGACAGGGCGACCTACGAGCAGTACTTC	CSVARDRATYEQYF
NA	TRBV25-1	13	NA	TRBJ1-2	TGTGCCAGCAGTGACCTGGGGGAGGGCGGCTACACCTTC	CASSDLGEGGYTF
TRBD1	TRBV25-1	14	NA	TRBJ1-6	TGTGCCAGCAGATGGGACAGGGGTAATTCACCCCTCCACTTT	CASRWDRGNSPLHF
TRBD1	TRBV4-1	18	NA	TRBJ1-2	TGCGCCAGCAGCCAAGATGACCGACAGGGCAGCACTACTTATGGCTACACCTTC	CASSQDDRQGSTTYGYTF
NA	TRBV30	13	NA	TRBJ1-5	TGTGCCTGGAGTAGGCAGGACAATCAGCCCCAGCATTTT	CAWSRQDNQPQHF
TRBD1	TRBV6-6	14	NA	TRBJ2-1	TGTGCCAGCAGACCCAGACAGGGTTCTAATGAGCAGTTCTTC	CASRPRQGSNEQFF
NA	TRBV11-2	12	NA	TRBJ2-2	TGTGCCAGCAGCTTGCTAACCGGGGAGCTGTTTTTT	CASSLLTGELFF
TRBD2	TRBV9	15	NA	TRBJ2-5	TGTGCCAGCAGCATCAATAGCGGGGGAGGAGAGACCCAGTACTTC	CASSINSGGGETQYF
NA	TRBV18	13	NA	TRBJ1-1	TGTGCCAGCTCCCCCGATATGAACACTGAAGCTTTCTTT	CASSPDMNTEAFF
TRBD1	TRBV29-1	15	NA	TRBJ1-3	TGCAGCGTCATGACTGGACAGGGGGCCGGAAACACCATATATTTT	CSVMTGQGAGNTIYF
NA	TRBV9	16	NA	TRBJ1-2	TGTGCCAGCAGTCGTTCCCGAACAGCCGAAAACTATGGCTACACCTTC	CASSRSRTAENYGYTF
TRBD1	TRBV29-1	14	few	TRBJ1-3	TGCAGCGTGGTTGGGACAGGGGCTGGAAACACCATATATTTT	CSVVGTGAGNTIYF
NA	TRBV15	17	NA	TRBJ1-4	TGTGCCACCAGCAGAGCCCACAGGAGATTGTTGAATGAAAAACTGTTTTTT	CATSRAHRRLLNEKLFF
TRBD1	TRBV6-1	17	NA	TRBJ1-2	TGTGCCAGCAGTGAATACGGGACAGGGGCACACCCTTTCGGCTACACCTTC	CASSEYGTGAHPFGYTF
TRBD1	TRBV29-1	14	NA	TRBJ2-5	TGCAGCGTTGAGACTCCACAGGGGGCAGAGACCCAGTACTTC	CSVETPQGAETQYF
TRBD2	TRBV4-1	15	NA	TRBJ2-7	TGCGCCAGCAGCCAACCGGGACTAGCGGACTACGAGCAGTACTTC	CASSQPGLADYEQYF
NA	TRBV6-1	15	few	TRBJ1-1	TGTGCCAGCAGATCGAGGACAGTAATGAACACTGAAGCTTTCTTT	CASRSRTVMNTEAFF
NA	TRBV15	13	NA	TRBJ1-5	TGTGCCACCAGCAGAGAGGGGGTGCGGCCCCAGCATTTT	CATSREGVRPQHF
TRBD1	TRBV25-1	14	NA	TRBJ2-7	TGTGCCAGCAGTGAACTACAGGGGACCTACGAGCAGTACTTC	CASSELQGTYEQYF
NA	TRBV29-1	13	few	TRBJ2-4	TGCAGCGCCTTCGGGGCTGCCAAAAACATTCAGTACTTC	CSAFGAAKNIQYF
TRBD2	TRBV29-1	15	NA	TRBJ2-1	TGCAGCGTTGAAGATACGGGGGGTTCCTACAATGAGCAGTTCTTC	CSVEDTGGSYNEQFF
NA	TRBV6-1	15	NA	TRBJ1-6	TGTGCCAGCAGCGTCCTGGGGCGCCAATTACTCGGCCTCCACTTT	CASSVLGRQLLGLHF
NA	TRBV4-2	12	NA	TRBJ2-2	TGTGCCAGCAGCCGGGACACCGGGGAGCTGTTTTTT	CASSRDTGELFF
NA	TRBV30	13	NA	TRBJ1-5	TGTGCCTGGAGTCGTAAAGGCTTTGGGCCCCAGCATTTT	CAWSRKGFGPQHF
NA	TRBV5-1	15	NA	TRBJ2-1	TGCGCCAGCAGCTTGGCCCCCAATAATTACAATGAGCAGTTCTTC	CASSLAPNNYNEQFF
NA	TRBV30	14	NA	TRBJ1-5	TGTGCCTGGAGTAACGGGGGCGGCAATCAGCCCCAGCATTTT	CAWSNGGGNQPQHF
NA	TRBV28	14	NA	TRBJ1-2	TGTGCCAGCAACACCCGGGGACTGAGCTATGGCTACACCTTC	CASNTRGLSYGYTF
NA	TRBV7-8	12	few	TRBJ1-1	TGTGCCAGCAGTAGGGTGGGAACTGAAGCTTTCTTT	CASSRVGTEAFF
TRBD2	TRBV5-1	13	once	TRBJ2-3	TGCGCCAGCTTAATAGCGGGGACAGATACGCAGTATTTT	CASLIAGTDTQYF
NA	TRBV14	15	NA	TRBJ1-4	TGTGCCAGCAGCCAACGTACAGGGACTAATGAAAAACTGTTTTTT	CASSQRTGTNEKLFF
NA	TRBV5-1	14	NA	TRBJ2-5	TGCGCCAGCAAAGGGCGACAGGACCAAGAGACCCAGTACTTC	CASKGRQDQETQYF